This T cell receptor (beta chain) was profiled in a study of T cell responses to AZD1222 COVID-19 vaccine. Findings and caveats of the study: Most donors were white British and more were female, and clonal diversity was possibly underestimated. A reported finding is that nearly half of spike-specific TCRs target unmutated variant regions.

V was pared by 3 bases and J by 0 bases, with 5 bases between. The CDR3 is 13 amino acids. The germline V gene encodes CDR1 LNHNV and CDR2 YYDKDF (reference sequence). In the case of this clone: Its antigen is undetermined.

Libraries were prepared by immunoSEQ multiplex PCR; TCRdb keeps only in-frame clonotypes and omits some of them. The sample contains 150,000 to 200,000 clones, about 91% of which appear only once. The J gene is TRBJ1-1, the V gene TRBV15; D call uncertain. The source of this sequence is an adult who received the AZD1222 COVID-19 vaccine. The sample here was peripheral blood, taken 28 days after the second AZD1222 dose. The CDR3 protein is CATSSRLNTEAFF. In nucleotides, the CDR3 is TGTGCCACCAGCAGTCGACTGAACACTGAAGCTTTCTTT.